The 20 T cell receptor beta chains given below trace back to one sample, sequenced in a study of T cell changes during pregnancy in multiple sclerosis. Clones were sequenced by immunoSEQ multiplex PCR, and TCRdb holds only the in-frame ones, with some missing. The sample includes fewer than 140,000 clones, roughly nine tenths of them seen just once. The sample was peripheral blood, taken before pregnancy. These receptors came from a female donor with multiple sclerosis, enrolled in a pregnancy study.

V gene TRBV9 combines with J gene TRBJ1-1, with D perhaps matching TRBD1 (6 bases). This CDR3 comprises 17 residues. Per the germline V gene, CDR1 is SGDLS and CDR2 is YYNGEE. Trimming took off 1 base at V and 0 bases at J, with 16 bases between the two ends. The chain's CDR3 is CASSVRPRTDMNTEAFF. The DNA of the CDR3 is TGTGCCAGCAGCGTACGTCCCCGGACAGATATGAACACTGAAGCTTTCTTT.

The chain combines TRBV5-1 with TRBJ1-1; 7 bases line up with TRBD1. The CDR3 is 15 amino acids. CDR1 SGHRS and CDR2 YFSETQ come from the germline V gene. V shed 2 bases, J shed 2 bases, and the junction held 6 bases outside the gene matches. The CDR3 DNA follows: TGCGCCAGCAGCTTTCAACAGGGGCCCAACACTGAAGCTTTCTTT. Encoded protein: CASSFQQGPNTEAFF.

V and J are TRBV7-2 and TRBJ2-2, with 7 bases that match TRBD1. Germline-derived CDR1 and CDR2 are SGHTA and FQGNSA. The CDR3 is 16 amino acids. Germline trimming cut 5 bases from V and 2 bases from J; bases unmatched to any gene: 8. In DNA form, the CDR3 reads TGTGCCAGCAGCCGGGACAGATCATACAACACCGGGGAGCTGTTTTTT. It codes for CASSRDRSYNTGELFF.

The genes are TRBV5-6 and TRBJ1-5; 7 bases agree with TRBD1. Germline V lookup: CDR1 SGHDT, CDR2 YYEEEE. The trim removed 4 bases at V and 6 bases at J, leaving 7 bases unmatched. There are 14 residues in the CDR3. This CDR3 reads CASSQTGVAQPQHF. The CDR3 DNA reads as TGTGCCAGCAGCCAAACAGGGGTGGCTCAGCCCCAGCATTTT.

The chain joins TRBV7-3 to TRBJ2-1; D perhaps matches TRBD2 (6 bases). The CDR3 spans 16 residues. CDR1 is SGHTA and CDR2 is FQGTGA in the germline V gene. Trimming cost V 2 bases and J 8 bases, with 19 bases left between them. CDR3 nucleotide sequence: TGTGCCAGCAGCTTAGTTACCGGGACTCCCGTCCATGAGCAGTTCTTC. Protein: CASSLVTGTPVHEQFF.

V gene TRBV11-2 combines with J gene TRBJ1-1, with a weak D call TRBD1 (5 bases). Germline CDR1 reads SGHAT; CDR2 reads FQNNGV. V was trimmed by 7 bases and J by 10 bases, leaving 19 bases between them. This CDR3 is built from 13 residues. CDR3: CASTSNYPGGAFF. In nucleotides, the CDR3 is TGTGCCAGCACCTCTAATTACCCGGGGGGAGCTTTCTTT.

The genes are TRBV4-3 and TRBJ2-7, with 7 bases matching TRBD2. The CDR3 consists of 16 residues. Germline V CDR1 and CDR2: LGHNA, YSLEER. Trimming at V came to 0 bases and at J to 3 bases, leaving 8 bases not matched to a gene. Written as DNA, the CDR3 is TGCGCCAGCAGCCAAGATTGGATAGCGGGTAGCTACGAGCAGTACTTC. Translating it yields CASSQDWIAGSYEQYF.

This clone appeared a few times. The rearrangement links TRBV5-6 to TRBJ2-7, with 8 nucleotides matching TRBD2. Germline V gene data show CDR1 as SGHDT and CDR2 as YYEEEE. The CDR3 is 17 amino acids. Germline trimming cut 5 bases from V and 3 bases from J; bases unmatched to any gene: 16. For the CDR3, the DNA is TGTGCCAGCAGACACCGGGCGGGGGGCGCCTTCCGCTACGAGCAGTACTTC. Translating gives CASRHRAGGAFRYEQYF.

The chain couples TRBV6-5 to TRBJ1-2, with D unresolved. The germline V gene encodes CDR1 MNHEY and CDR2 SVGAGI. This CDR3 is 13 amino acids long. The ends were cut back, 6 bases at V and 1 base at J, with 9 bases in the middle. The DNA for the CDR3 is TGTGCCAGCAGACTCGACATTAACTATGGCTACACCTTC. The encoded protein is CASRLDINYGYTF.

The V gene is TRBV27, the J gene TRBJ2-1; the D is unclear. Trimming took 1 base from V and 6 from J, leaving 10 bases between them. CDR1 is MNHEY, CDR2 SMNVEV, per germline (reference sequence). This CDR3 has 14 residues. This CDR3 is CASSLLPVGNEQFF. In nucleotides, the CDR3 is TGTGCCAGCAGTTTATTGCCCGTCGGCAATGAGCAGTTCTTC.

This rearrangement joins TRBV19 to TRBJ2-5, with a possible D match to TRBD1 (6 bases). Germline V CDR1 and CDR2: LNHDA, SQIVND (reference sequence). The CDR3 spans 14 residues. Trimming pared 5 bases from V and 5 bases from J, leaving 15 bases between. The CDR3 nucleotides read TGTGCCAGTAGTGCCTCAGGGGCGAGGGAGACCCAGTACTTC. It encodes CASSASGARETQYF.

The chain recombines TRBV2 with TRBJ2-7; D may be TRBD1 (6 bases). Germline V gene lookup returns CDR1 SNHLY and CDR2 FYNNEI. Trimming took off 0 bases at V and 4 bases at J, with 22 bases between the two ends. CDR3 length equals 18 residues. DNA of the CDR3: TGTGCCAGCAGTGAAGCGCGGCTAGGGGGTGCCCAACGGTACGAGCAGTACTTC. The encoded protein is CASSEARLGGAQRYEQYF.

As DNA, the CDR3 is TGTGCCAGCACCATCGCGGGCTACAATGAGCAGTTCTTC. Residues: CASTIAGYNEQFF. The chain is built from TRBV11-3 and TRBJ2-1, with D perhaps TRBD2 (5 bases). The V and J ends lost 7 bases and 3 bases respectively, with 10 bases between them. Germline loops: CDR1 SGHNT, CDR2 YENEEA. The CDR3 contains 13 residues.

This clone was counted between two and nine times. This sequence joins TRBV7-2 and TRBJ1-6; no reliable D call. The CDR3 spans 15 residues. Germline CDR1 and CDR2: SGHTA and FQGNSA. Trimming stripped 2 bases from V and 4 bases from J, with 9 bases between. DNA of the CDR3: TGTGCCAGCAGCTTAAACCCAGATTATAATTCACCCCTCCACTTT. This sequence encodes CASSLNPDYNSPLHF.

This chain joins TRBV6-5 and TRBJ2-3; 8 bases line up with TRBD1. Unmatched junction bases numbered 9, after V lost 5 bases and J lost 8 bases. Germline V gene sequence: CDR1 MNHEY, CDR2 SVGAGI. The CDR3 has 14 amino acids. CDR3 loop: CASSQGAPQFTQYF. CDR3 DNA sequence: TGTGCCAGCAGTCAGGGGGCCCCACAGTTTACGCAGTATTTT.

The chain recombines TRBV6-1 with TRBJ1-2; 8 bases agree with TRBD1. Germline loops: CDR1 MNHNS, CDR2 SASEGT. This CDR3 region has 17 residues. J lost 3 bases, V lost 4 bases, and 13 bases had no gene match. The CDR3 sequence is CASSAYEGTGSYYGYTF. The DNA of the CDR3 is TGTGCCAGCAGTGCCTACGAAGGGACAGGATCCTACTATGGCTACACCTTC.

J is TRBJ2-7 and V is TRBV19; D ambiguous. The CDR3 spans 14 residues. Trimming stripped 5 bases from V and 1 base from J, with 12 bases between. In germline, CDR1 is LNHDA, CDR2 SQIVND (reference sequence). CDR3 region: CASSPARQSYEQYF. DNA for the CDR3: TGTGCCAGTAGTCCGGCCAGGCAATCCTACGAGCAGTACTTC.

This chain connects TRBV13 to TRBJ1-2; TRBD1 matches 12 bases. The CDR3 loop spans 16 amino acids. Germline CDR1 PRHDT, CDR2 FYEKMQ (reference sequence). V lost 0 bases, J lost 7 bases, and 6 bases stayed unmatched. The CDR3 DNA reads TGTGCCAGCAGCTTAGGCCGGGGACAGGGGGCGATTGGCTACACCTTC. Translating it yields CASSLGRGQGAIGYTF.

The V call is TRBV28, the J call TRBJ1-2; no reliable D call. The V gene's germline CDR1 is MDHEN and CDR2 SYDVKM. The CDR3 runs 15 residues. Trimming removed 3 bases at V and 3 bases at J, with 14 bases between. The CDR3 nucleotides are TGTGCCAGCAGTTTCGGCCCCAGAGAGGACTATGGCTACACCTTC. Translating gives CASSFGPREDYGYTF.

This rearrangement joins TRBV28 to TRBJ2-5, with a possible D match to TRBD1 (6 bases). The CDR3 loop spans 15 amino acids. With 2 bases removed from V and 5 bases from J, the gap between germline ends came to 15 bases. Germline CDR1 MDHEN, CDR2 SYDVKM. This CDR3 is CASSLPRRGRETQYF. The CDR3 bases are TGTGCCAGCAGTTTACCCCGCAGGGGTCGGGAGACCCAGTACTTC.